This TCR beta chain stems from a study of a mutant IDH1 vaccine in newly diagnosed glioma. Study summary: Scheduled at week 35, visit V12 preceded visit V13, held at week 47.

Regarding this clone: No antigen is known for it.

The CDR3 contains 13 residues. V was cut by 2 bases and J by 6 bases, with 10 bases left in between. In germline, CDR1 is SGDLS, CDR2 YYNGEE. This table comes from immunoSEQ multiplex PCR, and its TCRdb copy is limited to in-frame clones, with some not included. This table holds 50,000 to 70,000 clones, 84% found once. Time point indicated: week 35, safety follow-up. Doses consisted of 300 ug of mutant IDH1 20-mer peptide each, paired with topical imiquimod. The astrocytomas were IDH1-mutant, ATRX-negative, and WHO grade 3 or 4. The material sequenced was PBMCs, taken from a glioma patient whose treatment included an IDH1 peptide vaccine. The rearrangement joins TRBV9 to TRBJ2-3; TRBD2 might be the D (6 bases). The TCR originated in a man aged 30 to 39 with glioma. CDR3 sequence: CASSVGLLDTQYF. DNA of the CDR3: TGTGCCAGCAGCGTGGGACTCCTCGATACGCAGTATTTT.